This T cell receptor (beta chain) appears in the sequencing data of a study of shared clonotypes between healthy human individuals. Assay: immunoSEQ multiplex PCR; the TCRdb copy retains only in-frame clones and omits some. The profile shows 2,500,000 or so clones, approximately 90% of them singletons. The donors, all of them Caucasian adults, lived in Nashville, Tennessee. V was trimmed by 4 bases and J by 0 bases, leaving 10 bases between them. The CDR3 is 15 residues long. The V gene's germline CDR1 is SNHLY and CDR2 FYNNEI. Sequencing was performed on naive CD4+ T cells sorted from blood. The sample's subset: CD45RA+ positively selected. This receptor was obtained from a man aged 18 to 30 in good health. The chain uses TRBV2 and TRBJ1-5, with D hard to call. The CDR3 bases are TGTGCCAGCAGTGCGGGAGATGATAGCAATCAGCCCCAGCATTTT. This translates into CASSAGDDSNQPQHF.